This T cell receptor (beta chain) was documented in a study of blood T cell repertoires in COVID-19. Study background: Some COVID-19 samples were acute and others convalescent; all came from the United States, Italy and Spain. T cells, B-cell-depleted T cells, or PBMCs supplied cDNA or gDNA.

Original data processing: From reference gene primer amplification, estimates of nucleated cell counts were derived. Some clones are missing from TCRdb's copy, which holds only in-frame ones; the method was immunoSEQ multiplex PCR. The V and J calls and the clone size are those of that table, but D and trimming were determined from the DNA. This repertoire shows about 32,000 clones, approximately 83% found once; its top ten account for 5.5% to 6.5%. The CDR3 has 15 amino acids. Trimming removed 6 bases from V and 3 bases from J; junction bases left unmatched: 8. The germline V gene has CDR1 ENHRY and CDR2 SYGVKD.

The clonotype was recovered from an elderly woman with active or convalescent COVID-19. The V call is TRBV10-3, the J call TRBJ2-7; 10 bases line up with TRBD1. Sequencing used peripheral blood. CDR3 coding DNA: TGTGCCATCAGCCAAAACCGGGACAGGGGCTACGAGCAGTACTTC. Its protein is CAISQNRDRGYEQYF.